This TCR beta chain is drawn from a study of cytomegalovirus exposure and HLA in healthy donors. Findings and caveats of the study: Several V segments, TRBV6-2 and TRBV6-3 among them, could not be told apart and were dropped.

In the PCR, 60 Vbeta and 13 Jbeta primers were used. Clones were read by immunoSEQ multiplex PCR, and TCRdb kept only the in-frame ones, dropping some. This sample yields roughly 160,000 clones, of which around 77% are seen a single time; 1.5% to 2% belongs to the top ten. CDR3 size: 15 residues. V shed 3 bases and J 3 bases; nucleotides not matched to a gene: 4. CDR1 is MNHEY, CDR2 SMNVEV, per germline (reference sequence). In the case of this clone: Its target is unknown.

Sequencing was done on a sample of PBMCs. This chain links TRBV27 with TRBJ1-3; 8 bases align to TRBD1. The receptor was derived from a woman aged 25 to 45 in good health and CMV-seronegative. CDR3 in amino acids: CASSLYRGVGNTIYF. The CDR3 DNA reads TGTGCCAGCAGTTTGTACAGGGGGGTTGGAAACACCATATATTTT.